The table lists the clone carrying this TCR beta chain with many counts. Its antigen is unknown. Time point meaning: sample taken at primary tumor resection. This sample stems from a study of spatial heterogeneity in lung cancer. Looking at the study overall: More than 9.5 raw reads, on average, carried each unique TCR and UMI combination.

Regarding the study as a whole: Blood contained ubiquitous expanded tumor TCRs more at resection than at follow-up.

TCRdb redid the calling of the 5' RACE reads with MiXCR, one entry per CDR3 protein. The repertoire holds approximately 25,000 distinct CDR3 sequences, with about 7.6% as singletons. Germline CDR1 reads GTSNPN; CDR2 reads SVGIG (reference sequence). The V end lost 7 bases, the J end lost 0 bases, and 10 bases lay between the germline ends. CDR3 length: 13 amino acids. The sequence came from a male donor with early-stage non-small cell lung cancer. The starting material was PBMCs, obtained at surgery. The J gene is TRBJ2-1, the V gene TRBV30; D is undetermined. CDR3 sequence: CALDPSSYNEQFF. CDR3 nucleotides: TGTGCCTTGGACCCGAGCTCCTACAATGAGCAGTTCTTC. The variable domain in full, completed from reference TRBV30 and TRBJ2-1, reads SQTIHQWPATLVQPVGSPLSLECTVEGTSNPNLYWYRQAAGRGLQLLFYSVGIGQISSEVPQNLSASRPQDRQFILSSKKLLLSDSGFYLCALDPSSYNEQFFGPGTRLTVL.